This T cell receptor (beta chain) appears in the sequencing data of a study of T cells in localized non-small cell lung cancer. The CDR3 is 15 amino acids. In germline, CDR1 is SNHLY, CDR2 FYNNEI. With 4 bases removed from V and 5 bases from J, the gap between germline ends came to 14 bases. To note about this clone: Its antigen is still unknown.

Findings of the study overall: Researchers found a median approximately 50 of the top 100 tumor clones in adjacent lung. Elevated circulating T cell density in blood was associated with longer overall survival.

Produced via immunoSEQ multiplex PCR; TCRdb's table is partial and in-frame only. The repertoire holds some 11,000 clones, roughly 82% seen once, with 20% in the top ten. This TCR was sampled from a female donor older than 55 with stage II lung adenocarcinoma. This rearrangement joins TRBV2 to TRBJ1-4; D may be TRBD1 (5 bases). Sequenced here: peripheral blood mononuclear cells, sampled before any cancer treatment. DNA for the CDR3: TGTGCCAGCAGTGCTTTAGGGGTTAGCAATGAAAAACTGTTTTTT. Protein product: CASSALGVSNEKLFF.